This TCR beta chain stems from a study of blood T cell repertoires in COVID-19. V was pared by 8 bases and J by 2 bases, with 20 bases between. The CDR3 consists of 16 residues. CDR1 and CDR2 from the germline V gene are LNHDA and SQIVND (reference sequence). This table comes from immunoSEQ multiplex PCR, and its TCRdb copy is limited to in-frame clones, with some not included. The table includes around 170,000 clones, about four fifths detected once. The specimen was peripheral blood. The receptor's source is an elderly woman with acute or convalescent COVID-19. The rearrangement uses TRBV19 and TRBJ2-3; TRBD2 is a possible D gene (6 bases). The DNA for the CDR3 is TGTGCCAGTGGGGACTTAGCAATGGGTTCCACAGATACGCAGTATTTT. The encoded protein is CASGDLAMGSTDTQYF.